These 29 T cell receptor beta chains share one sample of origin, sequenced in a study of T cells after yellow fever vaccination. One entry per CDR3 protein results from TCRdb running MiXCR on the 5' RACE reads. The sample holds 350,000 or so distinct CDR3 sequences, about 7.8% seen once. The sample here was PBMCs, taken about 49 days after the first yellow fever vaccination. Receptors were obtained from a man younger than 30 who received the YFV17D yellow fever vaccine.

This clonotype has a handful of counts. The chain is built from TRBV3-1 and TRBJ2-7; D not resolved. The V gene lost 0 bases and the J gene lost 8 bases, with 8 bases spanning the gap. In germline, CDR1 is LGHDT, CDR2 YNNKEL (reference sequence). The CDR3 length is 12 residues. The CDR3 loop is CASSQDRRQQYF. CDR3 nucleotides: TGTGCCAGCAGCCAAGATCGCAGGCAGCAGTACTTC.

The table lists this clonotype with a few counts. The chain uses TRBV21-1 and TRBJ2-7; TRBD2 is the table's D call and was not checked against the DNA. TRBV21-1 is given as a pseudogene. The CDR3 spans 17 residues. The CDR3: CASSKVNLKGRAYEQYV. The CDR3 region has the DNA TGTGCCAGCAGCAAAGTGAATTTGAAGGGACGAGCCTACGAGCAGTACGTC.

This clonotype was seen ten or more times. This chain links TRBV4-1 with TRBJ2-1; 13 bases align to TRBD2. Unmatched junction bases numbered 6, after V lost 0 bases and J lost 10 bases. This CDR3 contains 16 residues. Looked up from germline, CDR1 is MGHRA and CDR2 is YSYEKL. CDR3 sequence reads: CASSQDGTSGGEEQFF. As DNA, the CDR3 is TGCGCCAGCAGCCAAGATGGAACTAGCGGGGGGGAGGAGCAGTTCTTC.

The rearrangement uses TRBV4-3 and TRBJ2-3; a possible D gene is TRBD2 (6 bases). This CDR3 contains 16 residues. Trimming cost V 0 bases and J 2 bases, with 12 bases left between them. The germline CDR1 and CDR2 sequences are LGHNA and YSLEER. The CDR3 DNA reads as TGCGCCAGCAGCCAAGATGGGGGGATAAACACAGATACGCAGTATTTT. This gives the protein CASSQDGGINTDTQYF.

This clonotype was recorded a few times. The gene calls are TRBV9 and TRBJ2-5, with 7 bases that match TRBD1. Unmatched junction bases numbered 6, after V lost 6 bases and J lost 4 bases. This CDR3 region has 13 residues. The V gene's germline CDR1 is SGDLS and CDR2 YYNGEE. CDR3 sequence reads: CASTGQVGETQYF. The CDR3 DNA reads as TGTGCCAGCACCGGACAGGTGGGAGAGACCCAGTACTTC. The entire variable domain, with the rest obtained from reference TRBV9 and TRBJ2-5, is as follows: DSGVTQTPKHLITATGQRVTLRCSPRSGDLSVYWYQQSLDQGLQFLIQYYNGEERAKGNILERFSAQQFPDLHSELNLSSLELGDSALYFCASTGQVGETQYFGPGTRLLVL.

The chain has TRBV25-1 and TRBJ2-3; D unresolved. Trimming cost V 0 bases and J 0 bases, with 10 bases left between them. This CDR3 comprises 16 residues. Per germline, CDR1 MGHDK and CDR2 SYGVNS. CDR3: CASSEYGRQSTDTQYF. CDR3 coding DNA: TGTGCCAGCAGTGAATATGGCAGGCAAAGCACAGATACGCAGTATTTT.

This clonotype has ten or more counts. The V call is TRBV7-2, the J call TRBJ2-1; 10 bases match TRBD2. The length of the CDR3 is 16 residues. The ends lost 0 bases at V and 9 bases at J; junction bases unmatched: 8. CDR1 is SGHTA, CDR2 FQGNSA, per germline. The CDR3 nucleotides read TGTGCCAGCAGCTTAGCGACGCAAGCGGGGGGGGGTGAGCAGTTCTTC. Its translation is CASSLATQAGGGEQFF.

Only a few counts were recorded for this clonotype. Here the CDR3 DNA reads TGTGCCAGCAGCTTGGACCGACTGCCCCTCCACTTT. Its translation is CASSLDRLPLHF. This sequence joins TRBV7-8 and TRBJ1-6; D unresolved. The germline V and J ends were trimmed by 3 bases and 13 bases, with 10 bases remaining between them. Germline-derived CDR1 and CDR2 are SGHVS and FQNEAQ. The CDR3 has 12 amino acids.

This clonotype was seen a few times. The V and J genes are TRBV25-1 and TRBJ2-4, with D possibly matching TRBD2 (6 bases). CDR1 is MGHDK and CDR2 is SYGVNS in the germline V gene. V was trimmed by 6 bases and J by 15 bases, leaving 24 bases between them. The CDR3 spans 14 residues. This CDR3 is CASSPTGVRVVSYF. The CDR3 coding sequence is TGTGCCAGCAGCCCAACGGGGGTAAGGGTAGTTTCGTACTTC.

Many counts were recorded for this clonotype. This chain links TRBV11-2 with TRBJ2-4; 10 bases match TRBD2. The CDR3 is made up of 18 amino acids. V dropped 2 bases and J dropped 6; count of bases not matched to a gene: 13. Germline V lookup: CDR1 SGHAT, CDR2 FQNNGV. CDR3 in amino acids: CASSLISSGRWGGNIQYF. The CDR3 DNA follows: TGTGCCAGCAGCTTAATCTCTAGCGGGAGATGGGGGGGAAACATTCAGTACTTC.

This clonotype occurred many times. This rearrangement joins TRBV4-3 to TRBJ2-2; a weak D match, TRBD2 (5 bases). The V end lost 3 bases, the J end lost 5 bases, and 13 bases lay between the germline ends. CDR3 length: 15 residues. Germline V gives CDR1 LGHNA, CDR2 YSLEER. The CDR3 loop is CASSHAVGSTGELFF. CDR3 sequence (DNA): TGCGCCAGCAGCCATGCCGTTGGGAGTACCGGGGAGCTGTTTTTT.

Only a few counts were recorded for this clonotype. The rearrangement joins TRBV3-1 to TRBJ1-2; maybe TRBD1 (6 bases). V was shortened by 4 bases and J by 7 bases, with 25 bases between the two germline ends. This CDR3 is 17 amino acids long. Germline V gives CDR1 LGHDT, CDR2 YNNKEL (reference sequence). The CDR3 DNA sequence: TGTGCCAGCAGCCGCGCCTTTACAGGGCCGGCCCTTGGTGGCTACACCTTC. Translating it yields CASSRAFTGPALGGYTF.

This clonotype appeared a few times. This CDR3 is CASSKSSPLHF. CDR3 DNA sequence: TGTGCCAGCAGCAAGAGTTCACCCCTCCACTTT. The chain carries TRBV12-3 or TRBV12-4 and TRBJ1-6; D not certain. The CDR3 extends over 11 amino acids. V shed 6 bases and J shed 9 bases, with 6 bases lying between them.

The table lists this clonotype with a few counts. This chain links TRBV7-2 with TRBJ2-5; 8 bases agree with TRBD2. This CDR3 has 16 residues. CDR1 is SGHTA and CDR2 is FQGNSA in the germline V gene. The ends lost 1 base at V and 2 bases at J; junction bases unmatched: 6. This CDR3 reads CASSLGPGGPQETQYF. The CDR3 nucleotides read TGTGCCAGCAGCTTAGGTCCGGGGGGGCCTCAAGAGACCCAGTACTTC.

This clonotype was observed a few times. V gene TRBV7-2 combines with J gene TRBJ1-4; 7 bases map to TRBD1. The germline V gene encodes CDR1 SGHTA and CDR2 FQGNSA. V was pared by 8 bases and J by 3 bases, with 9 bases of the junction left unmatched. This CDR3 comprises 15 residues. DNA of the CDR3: TGTGCCAGCTGCATAGGGGGCAGGGCTAATGAAAAACTGTTTTTT. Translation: CASCIGGRANEKLFF.

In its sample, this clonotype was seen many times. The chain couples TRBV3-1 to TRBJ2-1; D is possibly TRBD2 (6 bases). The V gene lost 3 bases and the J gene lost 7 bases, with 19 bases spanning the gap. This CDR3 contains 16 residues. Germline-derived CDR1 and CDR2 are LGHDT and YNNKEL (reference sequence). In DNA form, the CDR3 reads TGTGCCAGCAGCCAGACCCCTAGCGTACTTGGGAATGAGCAGTTCTTC. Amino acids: CASSQTPSVLGNEQFF.

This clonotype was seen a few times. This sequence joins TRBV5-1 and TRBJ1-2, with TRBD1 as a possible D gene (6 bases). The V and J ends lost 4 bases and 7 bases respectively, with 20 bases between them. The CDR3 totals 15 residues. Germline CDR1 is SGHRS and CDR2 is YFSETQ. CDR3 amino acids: CASSEYREAGSGYTF. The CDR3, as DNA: TGCGCCAGCAGCGAATACAGGGAGGCAGGGAGTGGCTACACCTTC.

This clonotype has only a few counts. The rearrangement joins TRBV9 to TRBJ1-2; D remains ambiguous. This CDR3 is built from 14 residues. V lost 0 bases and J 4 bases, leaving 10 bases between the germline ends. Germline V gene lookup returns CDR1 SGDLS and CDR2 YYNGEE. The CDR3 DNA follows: TGTGCCAGCAGCGTAGGAGAAGGAGGCTATGGCTACACCTTC. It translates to CASSVGEGGYGYTF.

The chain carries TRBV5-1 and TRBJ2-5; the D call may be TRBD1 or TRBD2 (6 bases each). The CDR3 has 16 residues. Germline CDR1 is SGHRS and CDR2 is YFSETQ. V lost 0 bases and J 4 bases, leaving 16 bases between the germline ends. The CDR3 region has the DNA TGCGCCAGCAGCTTGGCCCCCCTAGGGGGAGGAGAGACCCAGTACTTC. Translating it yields CASSLAPLGGGETQYF.

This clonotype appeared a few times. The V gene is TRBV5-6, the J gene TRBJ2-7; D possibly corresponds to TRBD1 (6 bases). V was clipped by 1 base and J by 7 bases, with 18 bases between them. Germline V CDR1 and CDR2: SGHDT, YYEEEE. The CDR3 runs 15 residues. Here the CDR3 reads CASSLYRDIAWEQYF. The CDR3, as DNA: TGTGCCAGCAGCTTGTACCGGGACATCGCTTGGGAGCAGTACTTC.

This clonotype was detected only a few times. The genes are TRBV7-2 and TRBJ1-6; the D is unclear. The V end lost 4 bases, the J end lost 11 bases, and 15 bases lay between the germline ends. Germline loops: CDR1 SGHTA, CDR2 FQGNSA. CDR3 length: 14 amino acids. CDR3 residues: CASSYLRALTPLHF. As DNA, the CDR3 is TGTGCCAGCAGCTACCTCCGAGCCCTGACACCCCTCCACTTT.

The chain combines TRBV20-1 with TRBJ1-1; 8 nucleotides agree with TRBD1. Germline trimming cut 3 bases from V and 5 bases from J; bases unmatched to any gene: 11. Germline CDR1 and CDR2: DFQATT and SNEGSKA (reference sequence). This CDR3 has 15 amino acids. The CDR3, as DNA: TGCAGTGCTAGTAGTCAGGGGGCTCGGTGGACTGAAGCTTTCTTT. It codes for CSASSQGARWTEAFF.

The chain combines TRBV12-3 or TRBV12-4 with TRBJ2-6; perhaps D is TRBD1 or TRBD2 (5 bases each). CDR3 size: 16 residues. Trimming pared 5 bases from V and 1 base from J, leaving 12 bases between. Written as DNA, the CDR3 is TGTGCCAGCAGTCCGAATGAGGGGTCTGGGGCCAACGTCCTGACTTTC. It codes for CASSPNEGSGANVLTF.

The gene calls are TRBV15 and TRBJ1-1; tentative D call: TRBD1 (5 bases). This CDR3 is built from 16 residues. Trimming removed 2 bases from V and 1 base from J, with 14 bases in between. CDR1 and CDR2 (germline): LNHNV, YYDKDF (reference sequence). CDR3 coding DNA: TGTGCCACCAGCAGAAAGGTTAGACAGCCGAACACTGAAGCTTTCTTT. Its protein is CATSRKVRQPNTEAFF.

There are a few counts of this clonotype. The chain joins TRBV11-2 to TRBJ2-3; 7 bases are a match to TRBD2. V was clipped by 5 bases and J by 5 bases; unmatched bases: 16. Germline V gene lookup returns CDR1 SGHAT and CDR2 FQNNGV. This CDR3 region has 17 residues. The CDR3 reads CASSTESTSDGRDTQYF. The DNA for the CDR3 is TGTGCCAGCAGCACCGAATCCACTAGCGACGGTAGAGATACGCAGTATTTT.

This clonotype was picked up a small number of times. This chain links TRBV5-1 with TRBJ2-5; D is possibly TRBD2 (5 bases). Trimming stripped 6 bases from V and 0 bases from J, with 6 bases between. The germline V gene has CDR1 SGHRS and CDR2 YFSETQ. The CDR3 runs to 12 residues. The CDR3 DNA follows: TGCGCCAGCACAGCGGACCAAGAGACCCAGTACTTC. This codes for CASTADQETQYF.

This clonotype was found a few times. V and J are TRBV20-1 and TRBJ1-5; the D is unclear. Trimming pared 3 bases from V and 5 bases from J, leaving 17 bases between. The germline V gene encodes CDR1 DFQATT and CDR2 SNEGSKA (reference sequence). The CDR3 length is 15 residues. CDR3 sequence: CSARRRLMEHQPQHF. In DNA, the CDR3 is TGCAGTGCTAGGAGGCGGTTGATGGAGCATCAGCCCCAGCATTTT.

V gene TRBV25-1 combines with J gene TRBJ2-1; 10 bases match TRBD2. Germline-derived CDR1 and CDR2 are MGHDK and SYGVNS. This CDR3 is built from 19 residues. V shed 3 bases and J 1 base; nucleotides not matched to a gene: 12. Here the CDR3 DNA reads TGTGCCAGCAGTGATCGGTTAGCGGGGGGCCAAAGGTCCTACAATGAGCAGTTCTTC. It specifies CASSDRLAGGQRSYNEQFF. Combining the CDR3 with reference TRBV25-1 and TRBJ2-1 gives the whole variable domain EADIYQTPRYLVIGTGKKITLECSQTMGHDKMYWYQQDPGMELHLIHYSYGVNSTEKGDLSSESTVSRIRTEHFPLTLESARPSHTSQYLCASSDRLAGGQRSYNEQFFGPGTRLTVL.

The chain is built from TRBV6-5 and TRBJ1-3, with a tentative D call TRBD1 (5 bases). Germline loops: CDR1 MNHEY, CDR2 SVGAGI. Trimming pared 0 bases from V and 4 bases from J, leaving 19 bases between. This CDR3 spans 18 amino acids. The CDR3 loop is CASSYSIVGPTAGNTIYF. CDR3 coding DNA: TGTGCCAGCAGTTACTCCATCGTGGGGCCTACTGCCGGAAACACCATATATTTT.